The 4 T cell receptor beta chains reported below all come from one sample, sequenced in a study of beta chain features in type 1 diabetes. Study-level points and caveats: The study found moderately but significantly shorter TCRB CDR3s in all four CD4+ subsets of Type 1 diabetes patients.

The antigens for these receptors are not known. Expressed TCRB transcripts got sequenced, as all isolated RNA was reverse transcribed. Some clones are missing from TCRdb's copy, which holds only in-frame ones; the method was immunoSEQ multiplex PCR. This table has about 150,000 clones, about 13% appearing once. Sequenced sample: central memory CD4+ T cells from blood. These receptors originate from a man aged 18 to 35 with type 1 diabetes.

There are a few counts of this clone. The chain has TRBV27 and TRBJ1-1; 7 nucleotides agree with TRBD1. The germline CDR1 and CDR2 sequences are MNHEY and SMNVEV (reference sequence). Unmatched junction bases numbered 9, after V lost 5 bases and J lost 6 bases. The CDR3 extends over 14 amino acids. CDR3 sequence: CASSVFGQEAEAFF. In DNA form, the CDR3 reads TGTGCCAGCAGTGTATTCGGACAGGAGGCTGAAGCTTTCTTT.

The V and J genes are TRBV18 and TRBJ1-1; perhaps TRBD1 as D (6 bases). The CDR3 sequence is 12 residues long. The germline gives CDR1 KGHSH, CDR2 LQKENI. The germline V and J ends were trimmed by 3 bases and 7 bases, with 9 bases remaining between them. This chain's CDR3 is CASSPQTGEAFF. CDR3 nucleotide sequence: TGTGCCAGCTCACCTCAGACAGGTGAAGCTTTCTTT. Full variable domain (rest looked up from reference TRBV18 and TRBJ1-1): NAGVMQNPRHLVRRRGQEARLRCSPMKGHSHVYWYRQLPEEGLKFMVYLQKENIIDESGMPKERFSAEFPKEGPSILRIQQVVRGDSAAYFCASSPQTGEAFFGQGTRLTVV.

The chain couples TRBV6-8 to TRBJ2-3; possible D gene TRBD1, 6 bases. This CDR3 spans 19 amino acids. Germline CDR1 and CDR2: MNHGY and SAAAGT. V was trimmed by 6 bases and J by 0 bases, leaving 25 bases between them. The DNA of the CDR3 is TGTGCCAGCAGGATAAAACAGGGACAAGCAACTGCTAGCACAGATACGCAGTATTTT. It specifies CASRIKQGQATASTDTQYF.

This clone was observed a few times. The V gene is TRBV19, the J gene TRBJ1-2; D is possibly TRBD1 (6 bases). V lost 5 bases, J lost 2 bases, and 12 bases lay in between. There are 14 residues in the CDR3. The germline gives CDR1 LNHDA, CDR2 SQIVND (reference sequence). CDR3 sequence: CASSPPTGNYGYTF. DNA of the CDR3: TGTGCCAGTAGTCCCCCGACAGGCAACTATGGCTACACCTTC.